The 29 T cell receptor beta chains listed next were all sequenced from one sample in a study of T cells in narcolepsy. Clones were sequenced by immunoSEQ multiplex PCR, and TCRdb holds only the in-frame ones, with some missing. This table holds just over 20,000 clones, 75% to 90% found once. The specimen was memory (CD45RA-) CD4+ T cells from blood. These receptors were taken from a human donor in good health.

The V gene is TRBV15, the J gene TRBJ1-2; D may be TRBD1 (5 bases). Germline CDR1 and CDR2: LNHNV and YYDKDF (reference sequence). This CDR3 region has 14 residues. The V end was cut by 1 base, the J end by 5 bases, with 11 bases between. CDR3 sequence: CATSRAGGYYGYTF. The CDR3 DNA reads as TGTGCCACCAGCAGAGCTGGGGGTTATTATGGCTACACCTTC.

The V gene is TRBV7-2, the J gene TRBJ2-1; the match to TRBD2 covers 9 bases. The CDR3 is 16 residues long. Losses at the gene ends were 2 bases for V and 1 base for J; bases not matched to a gene: 3. Germline-derived CDR1 and CDR2 are SGHTA and FQGNSA. CDR3 amino acids: CASSLRLAVSYNEQFF. The CDR3 nucleotides read TGTGCCAGCAGCTTAAGACTAGCGGTATCCTACAATGAGCAGTTCTTC.

The V call is TRBV5-1, the J call TRBJ2-5; possibly TRBD1 or TRBD2 for D (5 bases each). This CDR3 is 15 amino acids long. Per the germline V gene, CDR1 is SGHRS and CDR2 is YFSETQ. Trimming removed 2 bases from V and 4 bases from J, with 15 bases in between. Here the CDR3 reads CASSLNLGVRETQYF. The CDR3 DNA is TGCGCCAGCAGCTTAAATTTGGGGGTACGAGAGACCCAGTACTTC.

J is TRBJ1-5 and V is TRBV2, with 7 bases that match TRBD1. With V trimmed by 4 bases and J by 2 bases, 8 bases remained unmatched. This CDR3 is 16 amino acids long. The germline V gene encodes CDR1 SNHLY and CDR2 FYNNEI. Here the CDR3 reads CASSVDRAGGNQPQHF. The CDR3 DNA follows: TGTGCCAGCAGTGTCGACAGGGCGGGCGGCAATCAGCCCCAGCATTTT.

J is TRBJ1-5 and V is TRBV29-1, with 7 bases matching TRBD1. Trimming at V came to 8 bases and at J to 4 bases, leaving 2 bases not matched to a gene. Per the germline V gene, CDR1 is SQVTM and CDR2 is ANQGSEA. This CDR3 is 11 amino acids long. CDR3: CSRTGNQPQHF. Written as DNA, the CDR3 is TGCAGCCGGACAGGTAATCAGCCCCAGCATTTT.

J is TRBJ2-6 and V is TRBV7-9; 8 bases fit TRBD1. Germline V gives CDR1 SEHNR, CDR2 FQNEAQ (reference sequence). The length of the CDR3 is 19 residues. Trimming took 4 bases from V and 0 from J; bases not matched to a gene: 11. This CDR3 is CASSSWTGISLSGANVLTF. DNA for the CDR3: TGTGCCAGCAGCTCCTGGACAGGGATCTCCCTCTCTGGGGCCAACGTCCTGACTTTC.

This clone occurred a few times. V and J are TRBV7-8 and TRBJ1-6; 8 bases match TRBD1. Trimming at V came to 2 bases and at J to 9 bases, leaving 6 bases not matched to a gene. Germline loops: CDR1 SGHVS, CDR2 FQNEAQ. This CDR3 is built from 15 residues. CDR3 bases: TGTGCCAGCAGCTTAATGGGACAGGCGGTTTCACCCCTCCACTTT. It is translated as CASSLMGQAVSPLHF.

This chain links TRBV6-6 with TRBJ1-4; no clear D. The CDR3 contains 15 residues. Germline CDR1 reads MNHNY; CDR2 reads SVGAGI (reference sequence). V lost 0 bases, J lost 4 bases, and 9 bases lay in between. As DNA, the CDR3 is TGTGCCAGCAGTTACTCGGTGATCAGTAATGAAAAACTGTTTTTT. This gives the protein CASSYSVISNEKLFF.

As regards this clone: The same CDR3 can be traced to other DNA sequences in this sample. The chain uses TRBV5-8 and TRBJ2-5; 10 bases map to TRBD1. V lost 4 bases and J lost 1; bases outside the gene matches: 1. The CDR3 extends over 14 amino acids. Germline values: CDR1 SGHTS, CDR2 YDEGEE. The CDR3 nucleotides read TGTGCCAGCAGCCGGGACAGGGGCCAAGAGACCCAGTACTTC. Translating gives CASSRDRGQETQYF.

This chain uses TRBV30 with TRBJ2-7; tentative D call: TRBD2 (5 bases). CDR1 is GTSNPN, CDR2 SVGIG, per germline (reference sequence). Trimming removed 6 bases from V and 3 bases from J, with 18 bases in between. The CDR3 totals 14 residues. The CDR3 coding sequence is TGTGCCTGTGCATACGGACTGGGGTTCTACGAGCAGTACTTC. Residues: CACAYGLGFYEQYF.

The chain links TRBV30 to TRBJ1-4; D remains unclear. Germline V lookup: CDR1 GTSNPN, CDR2 SVGIG (reference sequence). There are 14 residues in the CDR3. Trimming removed 1 base from V and 3 bases from J, with 9 bases in between. Here the CDR3 DNA reads TGTGCCTGGAGTGCCCTCGGGGCTAATGAAAAACTGTTTTTT. Translation: CAWSALGANEKLFF.

The J gene is TRBJ2-3, the V gene TRBV29-1, with TRBD2 matching 8 bases. The length of the CDR3 is 14 residues. Germline V gives CDR1 SQVTM, CDR2 ANQGSEA. J gave up 5 bases and V 1 base, and 5 bases lay outside the gene matches. The chain's CDR3 is CSVEGGRSVDTQYF. The CDR3 nucleotides are TGCAGCGTTGAAGGCGGGAGGAGCGTAGATACGCAGTATTTT.

This clone turned up a few times. The chain is built from TRBV7-9 and TRBJ1-1; TRBD1 matches at 8 bases. Germline CDR1 and CDR2: SEHNR and FQNEAQ (reference sequence). Trimming cost V 5 bases and J 11 bases; bases outside gene matches: 16. CDR3 length equals 15 residues. CDR3 bases: TGTGCCAGCAGCCGTTCTGCCCCCGGGACAGGTGAGGCTTTCTTT. It codes for CASSRSAPGTGEAFF.

This CDR3 is CASSYRDRGGYTF. CDR3 DNA sequence: TGTGCCAGCAGTTACCGTGACAGGGGCGGCTACACCTTC. The gene calls are TRBV6-5 and TRBJ1-2; TRBD1 matches at 8 bases. This CDR3 comprises 13 residues. The V gene end was trimmed by 2 bases and the J gene end by 8 bases; junction bases not matched to a gene: 4. CDR1 MNHEY and CDR2 SVGAGI come from the germline V gene.

The chain carries TRBV6-1 and TRBJ1-1, with TRBD1 as a possible D gene (5 bases). Trimming removed 0 bases at V and 7 bases at J, with 6 bases between. The CDR3 loop spans 12 amino acids. Per the germline V gene, CDR1 is MNHNS and CDR2 is SASEGT. The CDR3 is CASSEAGGEAFF. In nucleotides, the CDR3 is TGTGCCAGCAGTGAAGCGGGGGGTGAAGCTTTCTTT.

Here the CDR3 reads CASSLGQGTNEKLFF. CDR3 nucleotide sequence: TGTGCCAGCAGCCTTGGACAGGGAACTAATGAAAAACTGTTTTTT. This chain links TRBV28 with TRBJ1-4, with 8 bases fitting TRBD1. Germline CDR1 reads MDHEN; CDR2 reads SYDVKM. The ends lost 6 bases at V and 1 base at J; junction bases unmatched: 4. The CDR3 runs to 15 residues.

Only a few counts were recorded for this clone. The J gene is TRBJ2-3, the V gene TRBV30; D may be TRBD2 (6 bases). The CDR3 is 13 residues long. CDR1 and CDR2 (germline): GTSNPN, SVGIG (reference sequence). V lost 7 bases, J lost 3 bases, and 14 bases lay in between. The CDR3 sequence is CASAGQTTDTQYF. As DNA, the CDR3 is TGTGCCTCGGCGGGGCAAACGACAGATACGCAGTATTTT.

J is TRBJ2-1 and V is TRBV25-1; D is possibly TRBD1 (5 bases). This CDR3 is built from 14 residues. Germline assignment: CDR1 MGHDK and CDR2 SYGVNS. Deletions cut 3 bases from V and 0 bases from J, with 6 bases between. CDR3 DNA: TGTGCCAGCAGTGAGACAGTCTCCTACAATGAGCAGTTCTTC. Encoded protein: CASSETVSYNEQFF.

This chain joins TRBV5-1 and TRBJ1-2; D not certain. The germline V gene encodes CDR1 SGHRS and CDR2 YFSETQ. V gave up 3 bases and J gave up 4 bases, with 10 bases separating them. The CDR3 sequence is 13 residues long. The CDR3 reads CASSSTVGYGYTF. CDR3 bases: TGCGCCAGCAGCTCCACGGTGGGCTATGGCTACACCTTC.

The V and J genes are TRBV11-2 and TRBJ1-5, with 7 positions matching TRBD1. V shed 0 bases, J shed 4 bases, and the junction held 3 bases outside the gene matches. From germline, CDR1 is SGHAT and CDR2 FQNNGV. The CDR3 contains 15 residues. CDR3 in amino acids: CASSLDPGQNQPQHF. The CDR3 region has the DNA TGTGCCAGCAGCTTAGATCCGGGACAGAATCAGCCCCAGCATTTT. Full variable domain (remainder filled in from reference TRBV11-2 and TRBJ1-5): EAGVAQSPRYKIIEKRQSVAFWCNPISGHATLYWYQQILGQGPKLLIQFQNNGVVDDSQLPKDRFSAERLKGVDSTLKIQPAKLEDSAVYLCASSLDPGQNQPQHFGDGTRLSIL.

The gene calls are TRBV5-1 and TRBJ2-7; D is undetermined. V dropped 0 bases and J dropped 2 bases, with 9 bases sitting between them. The V gene's germline CDR1 is SGHRS and CDR2 YFSETQ. CDR3 length: 14 residues. This chain's CDR3 is CASSLEGQPYEQYF. DNA of the CDR3: TGCGCCAGCAGCTTGGAGGGCCAGCCCTACGAGCAGTACTTC.

The chain uses TRBV5-1 and TRBJ2-1, with a weak D call TRBD1 (6 bases). The germline V gene encodes CDR1 SGHRS and CDR2 YFSETQ. CDR3 length equals 14 residues. V was clipped by 2 bases and J by 5 bases, with 11 bases between them. CDR3 nucleotides: TGCGCCAGCAGCTTATTACAGGGAGACAATGAGCAGTTCTTC. It specifies CASSLLQGDNEQFF.

This clone was recorded only once. The V call is TRBV28, the J call TRBJ2-7, with D possibly TRBD1 on 6 matching bases. The ends were cut back, 3 bases at V and 0 bases at J, with 9 bases in the middle. Looked up from germline, CDR1 is MDHEN and CDR2 is SYDVKM. CDR3 length equals 14 residues. CDR3 nucleotide sequence: TGTGCCAGCAGTTTTTGGGGGCGCTCCTACGAGCAGTACTTC. Translation gives CASSFWGRSYEQYF.

The chain recombines TRBV11-1 with TRBJ2-5; D perhaps matches TRBD1 (7 bases). In germline, CDR1 is SGHAT, CDR2 FQDESV (reference sequence). This CDR3 has 15 residues. V was trimmed by 5 bases and J by 4 bases, leaving 17 bases between them. The CDR3, as DNA: TGTGCCAGCAGCCTTGGAGGGGGCTTTGGAGAGACCCAGTACTTC. Residues: CASSLGGGFGETQYF. The variable domain in full, completed from reference TRBV11-1 and TRBJ2-5, reads EAEVAQSPRYKITEKSQAVAFWCDPISGHATLYWYRQILGQGPELLVQFQDESVVDDSQLPKDRFSAERLKGVDSTLKIQPAELGDSAMYLCASSLGGGFGETQYFGPGTRLLVL.

This clone was picked up a small number of times. This chain uses TRBV10-3 with TRBJ1-4; no reliable D call. V was clipped by 2 bases and J by 5 bases, with 6 bases between them. CDR3 size: 13 residues. Germline V CDR1 and CDR2: ENHRY, SYGVKD. CDR3 sequence reads: CAISERANEKLFF. The CDR3 DNA follows: TGTGCCATCAGTGAGCGGGCCAATGAAAAACTGTTTTTT.

As regards this clone: One junction end disagrees with the germline gene, perhaps due to a read error. The gene calls are TRBV6-6 and TRBJ1-1, with TRBD1 matching 8 bases. Per germline, CDR1 MNHNY and CDR2 SVGAGI (reference sequence). The CDR3 has 13 amino acids. DNA for the CDR3: TGTGCCAGCAGTTACTCGGGACAGGTGGGGTTCATCTTT. This gives the protein CASSYSGQVGFIF.

V usage is TRBV28 and J usage is TRBJ2-3; 10 bases map to TRBD2. CDR3 length: 18 residues. CDR1 is MDHEN and CDR2 is SYDVKM in the germline V gene. The J segment lost 5 bases and the V segment lost 4 bases, leaving 15 bases of the junction unmatched. CDR3 DNA sequence: TGTGCCAGCAGTTCACTCCTACCCACTAGCGGGGTGGAAGATACGCAGTATTTT. Amino acids: CASSSLLPTSGVEDTQYF.

This sequence joins TRBV7-2 and TRBJ1-4; D is uncertain. CDR3 length: 15 amino acids. V lost 1 base, J lost 3 bases, and 9 bases lay in between. Germline V gives CDR1 SGHTA, CDR2 FQGNSA. CDR3 nucleotides: TGTGCCAGCAGCTTAGGGGCAGGACCTAATGAAAAACTGTTTTTT. Its protein is CASSLGAGPNEKLFF.

The CDR3 is CASRDRDGEAFF. The CDR3 region has the DNA TGTGCCAGTAGGGACAGGGATGGTGAAGCTTTCTTT. The V call is TRBV19, the J call TRBJ1-1, with 8 bases that match TRBD1. The germline gives CDR1 LNHDA, CDR2 SQIVND (reference sequence). The junction had 4 bases not matched to a gene; V was cut back by 6 bases and J by 7 bases. The CDR3 runs to 12 residues.